What follows is one TCR beta chain and its context. It has no known antigen specificity. No much larger clonotype is one base removed from it; base qualities were not supplied. The library came from the immunoSEQ multiplex PCR assay. The clones in this table, taken by TCRdb from immuneACCESS, are in-frame only. Not every clone is retained; where verified, under half of the shortfall comes from an unresolved V gene, and the cause of the rest is unknown. The sample profile shows more than 65,000 clones; 95% to 97% of them were found once. Together, the top ten hold roughly 0.3% of the sample. Sequences MRHNA (CDR1) and SNTAGT (CDR2) are obtained from the germline V gene. The CDR3 holds 13 amino acids from the cysteine to the phenylalanine. The sequence is cut down to CDR3 DNA, 39 bases in frame from base 1. After removal of 6 bases from V and 8 bases from J, the junction retains 4 bases not matched to a gene.

These data come from a study of technical replicates of blood from a handful of donors (dated 2017 in TCRdb). The chain couples TRBV6-4 to TRBJ2-3, with 11 bases in between that match TRBD2. Sequencing was carried out using T cells isolated from PBMCs. The receptor was derived from a human donor in good health. The CDR3 protein sequence reads: CASSHLAGGTQYF. The DNA is TGTGCCAGCAGCCACCTAGCGGGAGGTACGCAGTATTTT.